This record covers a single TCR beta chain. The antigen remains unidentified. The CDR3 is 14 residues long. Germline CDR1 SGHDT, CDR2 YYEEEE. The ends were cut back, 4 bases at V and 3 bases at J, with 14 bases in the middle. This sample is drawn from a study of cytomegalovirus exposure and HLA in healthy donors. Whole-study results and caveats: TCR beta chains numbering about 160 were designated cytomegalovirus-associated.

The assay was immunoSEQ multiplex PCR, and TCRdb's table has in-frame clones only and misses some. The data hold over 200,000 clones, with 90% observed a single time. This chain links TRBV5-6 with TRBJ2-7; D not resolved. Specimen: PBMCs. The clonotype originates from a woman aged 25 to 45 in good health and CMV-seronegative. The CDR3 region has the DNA TGTGCCAGCAGCGCCGACCGGAGTCACTACGAGCAGTACTTC. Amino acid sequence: CASSADRSHYEQYF.